This T cell receptor beta chain was recovered during a study of T-cell reconstitution after alpha-beta-depleted transplantation in children (dated by TCRdb to 2015 to 2016). Turning to the overall study: T-cell immune reconstitution after TCRalphabeta/CD19-depleted allogeneic hematopoietic cell transplantation in children was quantitatively tracked in the study by means of TCR repertoire profiling.

This clonotype was detected many times. The clone's antigen remains unknown. The record has no base qualities; no much larger clone is one base away. The library relied on PCR. Instrument used: Illumina HiSeq 2500. TCR libraries were prepared with molecular barcoding, using unique molecular identifiers to normalize TCRbeta repertoire quantification. Through fastp at Q25 and MiXCR, TCRdb rebuilt clones from the public reads, retaining in-frame beta chains. Identical CDR3 proteins give one entry, which carries the most common genes and DNA. The sample table lists about 400,000 distinct CDR3 sequences, roughly 22% of them with a count of one. The ten largest make up around 4% of the sample. The CDR3 runs 13 residues from the cysteine to the phenylalanine. Only the CDR3 region is kept as DNA, spanning 39 bases read in frame from base 1. The germline ends are 9 bases apart after V is trimmed by 4 bases and J by 4 bases. The CDR1 and CDR2 encoded by the germline V gene are KGHDR and SFDVKD.

The chain is made from TRBV24-1 and TRBJ1-2, with TRBD1 as a weak D call on 5 bases. Sequencing was performed on PBMCs from the stem cell graft donor, taken from the stem cell graft. This TCR was recovered from a human donor who donated a stem cell graft to a child with acute myeloid leukemia. The CDR3: CATSEGRFYGYTF. The bases are TGTGCCACCAGTGAGGGGCGATTCTATGGCTACACCTTC.